The table lists the clone carrying this T cell receptor (beta chain) with many counts. These data originate in a study of T-cell reconstitution after alpha-beta-depleted transplantation in children. Unique molecular identifiers were incorporated into the prepared TCRbeta library. TCRdb recomputed calls from the PCR reads with MiXCR, one row per CDR3 protein. The data hold 230,000 or so distinct CDR3 sequences, with 12% observed a single time. This CDR3 is built from 13 residues. Germline V gene data show CDR1 as SGHTA and CDR2 as FQGNSA. V was trimmed by 4 bases and J by 2 bases, leaving 7 bases between them.

This sequence was found in a human donor who donated a stem cell graft to a child with acute lymphoblastic leukemia. The chain links TRBV7-2 to TRBJ2-3; D gene ambiguous. The sample was PBMCs from the stem cell graft donor, taken from the stem cell graft. In DNA form, the CDR3 reads TGTGCCAGCAGCTCCAGGATCACAGATACGCAGTATTTT. Amino acids: CASSSRITDTQYF.